Below are 5 T cell receptor beta chains sequenced from a single sample in a study of cytotoxic CD8 clonotypes in ibrutinib-treated CLL (dated by TCRdb to 2020 to 2023). The time point label for this specimen denotes: progressive disease on ibrutinib. To prepare the library, the immunoSEQ multiplex PCR assay was applied. This is the immuneACCESS table as TCRdb keeps it, with only in-frame sequences that have V and J called. A part of the clones is gone; compared with another copy, unresolved V genes explain less than half, and the rest is unexplained. The sample contains 150,000 to 200,000 clones, around nine tenths of them found a single time. Of the sample, roughly 3% falls within the top ten clones. The source was PBMCs, collected at disease progression, from a patient treated with ibrutinib. Receptor source: a human donor with chronic lymphocytic leukemia.

The chain carries TRBV27 and TRBJ2-3, with TRBD2 matching over 12 bases. V lost 3 bases and J lost 5; bases outside the gene matches: 9. Germline assignment: CDR1 MNHEY and CDR2 SMNVEV (reference sequence). This CDR3 region has 17 residues. CDR3 amino acids: CASSLTSGSYIRDTQYF. In DNA form, the CDR3 reads TGTGCCAGCAGTTTGACTAGCGGGAGCTATATAAGAGATACGCAGTATTTT.

This chain uses TRBV19 with TRBJ2-5; no definite D call. In germline, CDR1 is LNHDA, CDR2 SQIVND (reference sequence). This CDR3 region has 14 residues. V gave up 5 bases and J gave up 1 base, with 11 bases separating them. CDR3 in DNA: TGTGCCAGTAGTGCTGGACGGACCCAAGAGACCCAGTACTTC. It translates to CASSAGRTQETQYF.

This chain uses TRBV5-1 with TRBJ2-3; 15 bases align to TRBD2. Germline V gives CDR1 SGHRS, CDR2 YFSETQ. The CDR3 runs to 15 residues. V shed 6 bases and J 4 bases; nucleotides not matched to a gene: 3. The DNA of the CDR3 is TGCGCCAGCACGGGACTAGCGGGAGGTGCAGATACGCAGTATTTT. Its translation: CASTGLAGGADTQYF.

V and J are TRBV15 and TRBJ1-5; D uncertain. In germline, CDR1 is LNHNV, CDR2 YYDKDF (reference sequence). V gave up 1 base and J gave up 0 bases, with 25 bases separating them. The CDR3 sequence is 21 residues long. The CDR3 coding sequence is TGTGCCACCAGCAGAGCCCCATTTCGGCTAACTGAGACTGATAGCAATCAGCCCCAGCATTTT. Amino acids: CATSRAPFRLTETDSNQPQHF.

The chain recombines TRBV4-1 with TRBJ2-7; D possibly corresponds to TRBD2 (6 bases). The CDR3 totals 17 residues. V gave up 0 bases and J gave up 2 bases, with 17 bases separating them. Germline loops: CDR1 MGHRA, CDR2 YSYEKL. The CDR3 DNA reads TGCGCCAGCAGCCAAGATGAGTTTAGCGGAGCTACCTACGAGCAGTACTTC. This gives the protein CASSQDEFSGATYEQYF.